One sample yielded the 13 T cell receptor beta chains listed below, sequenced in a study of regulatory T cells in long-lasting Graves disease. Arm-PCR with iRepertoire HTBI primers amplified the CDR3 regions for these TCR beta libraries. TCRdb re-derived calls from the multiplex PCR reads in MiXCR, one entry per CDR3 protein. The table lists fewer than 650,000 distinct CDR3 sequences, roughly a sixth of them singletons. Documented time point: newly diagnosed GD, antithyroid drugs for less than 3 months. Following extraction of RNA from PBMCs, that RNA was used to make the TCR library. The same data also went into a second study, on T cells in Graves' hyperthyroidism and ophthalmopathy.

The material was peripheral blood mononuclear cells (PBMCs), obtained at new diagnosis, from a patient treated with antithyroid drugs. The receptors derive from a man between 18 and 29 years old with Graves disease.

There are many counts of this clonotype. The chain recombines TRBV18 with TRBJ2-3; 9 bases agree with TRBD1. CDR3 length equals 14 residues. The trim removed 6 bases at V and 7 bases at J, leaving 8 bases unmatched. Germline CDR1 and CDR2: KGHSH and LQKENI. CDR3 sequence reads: CASSPGTGLYTQYF. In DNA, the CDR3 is TGTGCCAGCTCGCCCGGGACAGGGTTGTATACGCAGTATTTT.

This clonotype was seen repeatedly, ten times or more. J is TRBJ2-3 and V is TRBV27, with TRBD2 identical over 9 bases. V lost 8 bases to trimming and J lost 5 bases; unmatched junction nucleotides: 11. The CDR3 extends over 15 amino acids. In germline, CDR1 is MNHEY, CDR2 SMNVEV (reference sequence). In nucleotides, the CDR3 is TGTGCCAGCCGAGTTCGGACTAGCGCGAGAGATACGCAGTATTTT. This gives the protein CASRVRTSARDTQYF.

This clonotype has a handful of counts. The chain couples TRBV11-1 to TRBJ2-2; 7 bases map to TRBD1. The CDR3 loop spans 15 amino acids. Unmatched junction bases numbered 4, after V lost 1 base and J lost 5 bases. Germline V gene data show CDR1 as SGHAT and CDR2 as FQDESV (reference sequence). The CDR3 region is CASSLGRRGTGELFF. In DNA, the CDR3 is TGTGCCAGCAGCTTAGGCCGCAGGGGGACCGGGGAGCTGTTTTTT.

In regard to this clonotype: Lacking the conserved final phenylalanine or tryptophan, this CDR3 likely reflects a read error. The CDR3 spells CSVDDGNLGYTI. CDR3 DNA sequence: TGCAGCGTTGATGATGGGAATCTGGGCTACACCATC. The J gene is TRBJ1-2, the V gene TRBV29-1; D is unresolved. Looked up from germline, CDR1 is SQVTM and CDR2 is ANQGSEA. There are 12 residues in the CDR3. V was cut by 3 bases and J by 8 bases, with 13 bases left in between.

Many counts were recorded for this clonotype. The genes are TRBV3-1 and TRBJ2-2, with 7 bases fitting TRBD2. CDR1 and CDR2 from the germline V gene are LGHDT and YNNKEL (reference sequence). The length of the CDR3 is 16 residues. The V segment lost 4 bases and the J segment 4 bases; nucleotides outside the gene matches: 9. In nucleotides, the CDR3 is TGTGCCAGCAGCCTCAGGGTACTAGCGCCCACCGGGGAGCTGTTTTTT. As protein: CASSLRVLAPTGELFF.

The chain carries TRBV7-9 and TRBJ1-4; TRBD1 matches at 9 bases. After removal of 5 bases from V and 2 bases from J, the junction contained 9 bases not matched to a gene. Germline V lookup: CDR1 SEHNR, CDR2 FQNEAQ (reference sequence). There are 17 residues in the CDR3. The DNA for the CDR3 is TGTGCCAGCAGCCTATACACAGGGGGCGGCACTAATGAAAAACTGTTTTTT. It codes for CASSLYTGGGTNEKLFF.

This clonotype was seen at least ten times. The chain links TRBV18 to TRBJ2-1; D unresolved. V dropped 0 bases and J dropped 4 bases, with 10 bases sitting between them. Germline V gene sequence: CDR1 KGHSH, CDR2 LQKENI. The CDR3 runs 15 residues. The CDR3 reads CASSPPFVQYNEQFF. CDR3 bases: TGTGCCAGCTCACCACCTTTCGTACAGTACAATGAGCAGTTCTTC.

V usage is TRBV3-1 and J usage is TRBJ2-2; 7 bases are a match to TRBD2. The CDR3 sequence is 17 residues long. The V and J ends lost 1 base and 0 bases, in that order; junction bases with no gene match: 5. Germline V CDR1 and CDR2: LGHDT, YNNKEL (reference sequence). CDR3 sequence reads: CASSQVASGPNTGELFF. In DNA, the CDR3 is TGTGCCAGCAGCCAAGTGGCTAGCGGACCGAACACCGGGGAGCTGTTTTTT. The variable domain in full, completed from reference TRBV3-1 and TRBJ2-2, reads DTAVSQTPKYLVTQMGNDKSIKCEQNLGHDTMYWYKQDSKKFLKIMFSYNNKELIINETVPNRFSPKSPDKAHLNLHINSLELGDSAVYFCASSQVASGPNTGELFFGEGSRLTVL.

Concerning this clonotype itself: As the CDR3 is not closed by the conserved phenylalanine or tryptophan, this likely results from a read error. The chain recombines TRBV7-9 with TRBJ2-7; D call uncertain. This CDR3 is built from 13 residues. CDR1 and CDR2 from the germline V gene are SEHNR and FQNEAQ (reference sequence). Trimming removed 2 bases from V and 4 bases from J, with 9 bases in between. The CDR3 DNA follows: TGTGCCAGCAGCTTAAGCCCTGATTACGAGCAGTACCTC. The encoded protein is CASSLSPDYEQYL.

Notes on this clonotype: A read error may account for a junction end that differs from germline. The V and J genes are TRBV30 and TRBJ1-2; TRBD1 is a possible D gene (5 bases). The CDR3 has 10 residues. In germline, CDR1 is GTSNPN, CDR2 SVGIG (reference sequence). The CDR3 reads CAGTAGGCTF. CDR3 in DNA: TGTGCCGGGACTGCGGGTGGCTGCACCTTC.

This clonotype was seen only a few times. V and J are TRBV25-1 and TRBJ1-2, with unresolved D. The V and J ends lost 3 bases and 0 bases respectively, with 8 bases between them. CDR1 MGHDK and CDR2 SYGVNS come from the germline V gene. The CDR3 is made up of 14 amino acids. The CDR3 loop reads CASSDIVSNYGYTF. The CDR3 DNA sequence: TGTGCCAGCAGTGATATAGTCTCTAACTATGGCTACACCTTC.

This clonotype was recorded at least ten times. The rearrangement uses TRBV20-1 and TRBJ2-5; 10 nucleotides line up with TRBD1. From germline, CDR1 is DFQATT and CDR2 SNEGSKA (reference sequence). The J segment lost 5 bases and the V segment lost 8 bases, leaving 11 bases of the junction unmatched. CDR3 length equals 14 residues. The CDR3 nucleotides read TGCAGTTTCCTCCCCGGGACAGGGGTTGAGACCCAGTACTTC. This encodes CSFLPGTGVETQYF.

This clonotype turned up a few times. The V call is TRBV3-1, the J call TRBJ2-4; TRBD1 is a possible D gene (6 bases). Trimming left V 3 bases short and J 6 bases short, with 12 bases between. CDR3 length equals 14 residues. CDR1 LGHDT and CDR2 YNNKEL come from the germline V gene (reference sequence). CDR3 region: CASSQGAGGNIQYF. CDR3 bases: TGTGCCAGCAGCCAGGGGGCCGGTGGAAACATTCAGTACTTC.